The rows below give T cell receptor beta chains drawn from one sample of a study of CD8 T cells in Susac syndrome. In TCRdb, the immunoSEQ multiplex PCR reads were re-called with MiXCR into one record per CDR3 protein. The table lists around 170,000 distinct CDR3 sequences, roughly 94% of them singletons. Sequenced: CD8+ T cells from PBMCs. All receptors derive from a human donor with Susac syndrome. The CDR3 runs from the conserved cysteine through the conserved F or W. The D gene is left open where the match is weak. Rows give clone size only sometimes, using once, few, many, or a class for an expanded clone.

v_gene: TRBV29-1
j_gene: TRBJ2-1
abundance: NA
d_gene: TRBD1
CDR3nt: TGCAGCGGCCGGGACAGGGGCCACAATGAGCAGTTCTTC
CDR3aa: CSGRDRGHNEQFF

v_gene: TRBV9
j_gene: TRBJ2-3
abundance: NA
d_gene: TRBD1
CDR3nt: TGTGCCAGCAGCGTAACCTGGACAGGGATTTTCACAGATACGCAGTATTTT
CDR3aa: CASSVTWTGIFTDTQYF

v_gene: TRBV29-1
j_gene: TRBJ1-2
abundance: NA
d_gene: NA
CDR3nt: TGCAGCGTTGATAGGGGCTCTAACTATGGCTACACCTTC
CDR3aa: CSVDRGSNYGYTF

v_gene: TRBV9
j_gene: TRBJ1-5
abundance: once
d_gene: NA
CDR3nt: TGTGCCAGCAGCGTGGATCCGGGCCAGCCCCAGCATTTT
CDR3aa: CASSVDPGQPQHF

v_gene: TRBV27
j_gene: TRBJ2-1
abundance: NA
d_gene: NA
CDR3nt: TGTGCCAGCAGTGCTAACAGAAACAATGAGCAGTTCTTC
CDR3aa: CASSANRNNEQFF

v_gene: TRBV20-1
j_gene: TRBJ2-7
abundance: NA
d_gene: TRBD1
CDR3nt: TGCAGTGCTAGAGATACTGGTCTTAGACAGGGGGTCTACGAGCAGTACTTC
CDR3aa: CSARDTGLRQGVYEQYF

v_gene: TRBV4-1
j_gene: TRBJ2-5
abundance: NA
d_gene: NA
CDR3nt: TGCGCCAGCAGCCAAGATATTCCGGCCACAAAAGGTGGGGAGACCCAGTACTTC
CDR3aa: CASSQDIPATKGGETQYF

v_gene: TRBV27
j_gene: TRBJ2-5
abundance: NA
d_gene: TRBD2
CDR3nt: TGTGCCAGCAGGGGACTAACGGAGTACCAAGAGACCCAGTACTTC
CDR3aa: CASRGLTEYQETQYF

v_gene: TRBV27
j_gene: TRBJ2-3
abundance: once
d_gene: NA
CDR3nt: TGTGCCAGCAGTTTTGGTTCAACCAGTAGGAATACGCAGTATTTT
CDR3aa: CASSFGSTSRNTQYF

v_gene: TRBV4-1
j_gene: TRBJ2-1
abundance: NA
d_gene: NA
CDR3nt: TGCGCCAGCAGCCAAGATAGGGGAAGAATTGGGGACAATGGGCAGTTCTTC
CDR3aa: CASSQDRGRIGDNGQFF

v_gene: TRBV5-1
j_gene: TRBJ2-4
abundance: NA
d_gene: TRBD1
CDR3nt: TGCGCCAGCAGCCTAACGTCCGGGACAGCAAAAAACATTCAGTACTTC
CDR3aa: CASSLTSGTAKNIQYF

v_gene: TRBV28
j_gene: TRBJ2-5
abundance: NA
d_gene: NA
CDR3nt: TGTGCCAGCACGTCAGGTTACCAGGAGACCCAGTACTTC
CDR3aa: CASTSGYQETQYF

v_gene: TRBV24-1
j_gene: TRBJ2-7
abundance: NA
d_gene: NA
CDR3nt: TGTGCCACCAGGGGACGGGGGATCTCCTACGAGCAGTACTTC
CDR3aa: CATRGRGISYEQYF

v_gene: TRBV7-9
j_gene: TRBJ1-1
abundance: NA
d_gene: NA
CDR3nt: TGTGCCAGCAGATTGCCGCGGGGTAACACTGAAGCTTTCTTT
CDR3aa: CASRLPRGNTEAFF

v_gene: TRBV29-1
j_gene: TRBJ2-1
abundance: NA
d_gene: TRBD2
CDR3nt: TGCAGCGTTGTTGGACTAGCGGCATACAATGAGCAGTTCTTC
CDR3aa: CSVVGLAAYNEQFF

v_gene: TRBV11-2
j_gene: TRBJ2-3
abundance: NA
d_gene: NA
CDR3nt: TGTGCCAGCAGCTTAGGGCGAGGCAGAACCACAGATACGCAGTATTTT
CDR3aa: CASSLGRGRTTDTQYF

v_gene: TRBV7-9
j_gene: TRBJ2-3
abundance: NA
d_gene: TRBD2
CDR3nt: TGTGCCAGCAGCCCTCAGGATAGCGGGGTGGCAGATACGCAGTATTTT
CDR3aa: CASSPQDSGVADTQYF

v_gene: TRBV7-9
j_gene: TRBJ2-7
abundance: NA
d_gene: NA
CDR3nt: TGTGCCAGCAGCTTTGTACCTGCCGAGCAGTACTTC
CDR3aa: CASSFVPAEQYF

v_gene: TRBV29-1
j_gene: TRBJ1-2
abundance: NA
d_gene: NA
CDR3nt: TGCAGCGTTGAAAATTGGCAAGACGCCTATGGCTACACCTTC
CDR3aa: CSVENWQDAYGYTF

v_gene: TRBV20-1
j_gene: TRBJ2-3
abundance: NA
d_gene: TRBD1
CDR3nt: TGCAGTGCTAGAGGGGACAGGGGGTTAGCAGATACGCAGTATTTT
CDR3aa: CSARGDRGLADTQYF

v_gene: TRBV9
j_gene: TRBJ2-1
abundance: NA
d_gene: TRBD2
CDR3nt: TGTGCCAGCAGCGTAGCTCTGGCTAGCGGGGGCCTTGAGCAGTTCTTC
CDR3aa: CASSVALASGGLEQFF

v_gene: TRBV6-1
j_gene: TRBJ1-6
abundance: NA
d_gene: TRBD1
CDR3nt: TGTGCCAGCAGTGTGACAGGGGCATCACCCCTCCACTTT
CDR3aa: CASSVTGASPLHF

v_gene: TRBV4-2
j_gene: TRBJ2-3
abundance: once
d_gene: TRBD1
CDR3nt: TGTGCCAGCAGTTCGGACAGGGCAACTAGCACAGATACGCAGTATTTT
CDR3aa: CASSSDRATSTDTQYF

v_gene: TRBV11-2
j_gene: TRBJ1-1
abundance: NA
d_gene: NA
CDR3nt: TGTGCCAGCAGCCACGGGACGATTGGGAACACTGAAGCTTTCTTT
CDR3aa: CASSHGTIGNTEAFF

v_gene: TRBV2
j_gene: TRBJ2-1
abundance: NA
d_gene: NA
CDR3nt: TGTGCCAGCAGTGCTATGGATTACAATGAGCAGTTCTTC
CDR3aa: CASSAMDYNEQFF

v_gene: TRBV4-2
j_gene: TRBJ1-5
abundance: NA
d_gene: TRBD1
CDR3nt: TGTGCCAGCAGCCCGGGACAGGGATCTCAGCCCCAGCATTTT
CDR3aa: CASSPGQGSQPQHF

v_gene: TRBV29-1
j_gene: TRBJ1-1
abundance: NA
d_gene: NA
CDR3nt: TGCAGCGTTGAAGGGAGATTCAAGGAAGTAACTGAAGCTTTCTTT
CDR3aa: CSVEGRFKEVTEAFF

v_gene: TRBV4-2
j_gene: TRBJ2-7
abundance: NA
d_gene: NA
CDR3nt: TGTGCCAGCAGCCAAGTTGAGATGCAAGAGCAGTACTTC
CDR3aa: CASSQVEMQEQYF

v_gene: TRBV6-1
j_gene: TRBJ2-3
abundance: NA
d_gene: NA
CDR3nt: TGTGCCAGCAGTGAAGTGGCAGCGAGCACAGATACGCAGTATTTT
CDR3aa: CASSEVAASTDTQYF

v_gene: TRBV24-1
j_gene: TRBJ2-5
abundance: NA
d_gene: NA
CDR3nt: TGTGCCACCAGTGATATCAATGGCTTTGGGACCCAGTACTTC
CDR3aa: CATSDINGFGTQYF

v_gene: TRBV9
j_gene: TRBJ2-3
abundance: NA
d_gene: TRBD2
CDR3nt: TGTGCCAGCAGCGAAAGACTAGCATCCGATACGCAGTATTTT
CDR3aa: CASSERLASDTQYF

v_gene: TRBV9
j_gene: TRBJ2-1
abundance: NA
d_gene: TRBD2
CDR3nt: TGTGCCAGCAGCGTAGTACTGGCGGGAGGGCTGAATGAGCAGTTCTTC
CDR3aa: CASSVVLAGGLNEQFF

v_gene: TRBV7-2
j_gene: TRBJ2-1
abundance: NA
d_gene: TRBD2
CDR3nt: TGTGCCAGCAGCCCTGAAGGGACTAGCCGGGATGAGCAGTTCTTC
CDR3aa: CASSPEGTSRDEQFF

v_gene: TRBV4-1
j_gene: TRBJ1-4
abundance: NA
d_gene: NA
CDR3nt: TGCGCCAGCAGCCGAGGAGGGAATGAAAAACTGTTTTTT
CDR3aa: CASSRGGNEKLFF

v_gene: TRBV30
j_gene: TRBJ2-7
abundance: NA
d_gene: TRBD1
CDR3nt: TGTGCCTGGAGTACCCCGGGACAGCGCTACGAGCAGTACTTC
CDR3aa: CAWSTPGQRYEQYF

v_gene: TRBV2
j_gene: TRBJ2-5
abundance: NA
d_gene: NA
CDR3nt: TGTGCCAGCAGCGGGGTGCGAAGCCAAGAGACCCAGTACTTC
CDR3aa: CASSGVRSQETQYF

v_gene: TRBV4-1
j_gene: TRBJ2-7
abundance: few
d_gene: TRBD1
CDR3nt: TGCGCCAGCAGCCCTACAGGGGACGAGCAGTACTTC
CDR3aa: CASSPTGDEQYF

v_gene: TRBV20-1
j_gene: TRBJ2-1
abundance: NA
d_gene: NA
CDR3nt: TGCAGTGCTAGTCTGGACTCGGGCAATGAGCAGTTCTTC
CDR3aa: CSASLDSGNEQFF

v_gene: TRBV7-3
j_gene: TRBJ1-6
abundance: NA
d_gene: TRBD1
CDR3nt: TGTGCCAGCAGCCCCGGACAGGGGGCCTCACCCCTCCACTTT
CDR3aa: CASSPGQGASPLHF

v_gene: TRBV27
j_gene: TRBJ1-5
abundance: NA
d_gene: NA
CDR3nt: TGTGCCAGCAGTTTTTTAGGGAGGATCGGCAATCAGCCCCAGCATTTT
CDR3aa: CASSFLGRIGNQPQHF